One and the same sample provided the 27 T cell receptor beta chains below, sequenced in a study of somatic mutations in cytotoxic T cells in rheumatoid arthritis. Generated by immunoSEQ multiplex PCR, the TCRdb table keeps only in-frame clones and is missing some. The repertoire consists of around 19,000 clones, with over 70% occurring once and the leading ten covering about 5.2%. The sequenced material came from CD8+ T cells sorted from blood. Receptor source: a man in his 60s in good health.

The genes are TRBV10-2 and TRBJ2-3, with a weak D call TRBD2 (6 bases). Germline values: CDR1 WSHSY, CDR2 SAAADI. The CDR3 covers 14 residues. V was trimmed by 2 bases and J by 6 bases, leaving 12 bases between them. The CDR3 sequence is CASSEAGKGDTQYF. The CDR3 DNA follows: TGCGCCAGCAGTGAGGCGGGAAAGGGGGATACGCAGTATTTT.

This sequence joins TRBV19 and TRBJ2-7, with 8 bases matching TRBD1. The CDR3 consists of 14 residues. J lost 0 bases, V lost 5 bases, and 3 bases had no gene match. Per the germline V gene, CDR1 is LNHDA and CDR2 is SQIVND (reference sequence). The chain's CDR3 is CASSSRGHSYEQYF. As DNA, the CDR3 is TGTGCCAGTAGTTCCAGGGGGCACTCCTACGAGCAGTACTTC. Supplemented by reference TRBV19 and TRBJ2-7, the full variable domain reads DGGITQSPKYLFRKEGQNVTLSCEQNLNHDAMYWYRQDPGQGLRLIYYSQIVNDFQKGDIAEGYSVSREKKESFPLTVTSAQKNPTAFYLCASSSRGHSYEQYFGPGTRLTVT.

The rearrangement links TRBV21-1 to TRBJ1-1. TRBV21-1 constitutes a pseudogene. The CDR3 totals 20 residues. Here the CDR3 reads CASSKAKGHLWGERNTEAFF. As DNA, the CDR3 is TGTGCCAGCAGCAAAGCGAAAGGGCATCTTTGGGGGGAAAGGAACACTGAAGCTTTCTTT.

This clone showed up just a few times. The V call is TRBV7-9, the J call TRBJ1-2; 7 nucleotides match TRBD1. Germline CDR1 reads SEHNR; CDR2 reads FQNEAQ (reference sequence). This CDR3 comprises 13 residues. J was trimmed by 5 bases and V by 2 bases; bases with no gene match: 2. CDR3 sequence (DNA): TGTGCCAGCAGCTTACAACAGGGGTATGGCTACACCTTC. As protein: CASSLQQGYGYTF. The full variable domain, completed using reference TRBV7-9 and TRBJ1-2, is DTGVSQNPRHKITKRGQNVTFRCDPISEHNRLYWYRQTLGQGPEFLTYFQNEAQLEKSRLLSDRFSAERPKGSFSTLEIQRTEQGDSAMYLCASSLQQGYGYTFGSGTRLTVV.

Here the CDR3 reads CASSLVEGAGEETQYF. The CDR3 DNA is TGTGCCAGCAGCTTGGTGGAGGGGGCTGGTGAAGAGACCCAGTACTTC. The gene calls are TRBV5-6 and TRBJ2-5; D might be TRBD1 (7 bases). Germline V CDR1 and CDR2: SGHDT, YYEEEE. This CDR3 has 16 residues. The V end was cut by 0 bases, the J end by 3 bases, with 15 bases between.

The chain joins TRBV6-1 to TRBJ1-5, with a weak D call TRBD1 (5 bases). Germline CDR1 reads MNHNS; CDR2 reads SASEGT. The CDR3 is 15 residues long. V lost 6 bases and J 5 bases, leaving 17 bases between the germline ends. The CDR3 coding sequence is TGTGCCAGCAGCCCGAAATCGACAGAGGATCAGCCCCAGCATTTT. It codes for CASSPKSTEDQPQHF.

This clone was seen more than once but under ten times. V and J are TRBV7-2 and TRBJ2-7; 9 positions match TRBD1. Germline V CDR1 and CDR2: SGHTA, FQGNSA. Losses at the gene ends were 5 bases for V and 1 base for J; bases not matched to a gene: 9. The CDR3 is 16 amino acids. The DNA for the CDR3 is TGTGCCAGCAGCCTCCAACGACAGGGGGGGTCCTACGAGCAGTACTTC. It specifies CASSLQRQGGSYEQYF.

This chain connects TRBV28 to TRBJ2-3, with D possibly matching TRBD1 (6 bases). Between the trimmed V and J ends, which lost 5 bases and 6 bases, there was a span of 9 bases. Germline-derived CDR1 and CDR2 are MDHEN and SYDVKM. The CDR3 runs to 12 residues. The CDR3 nucleotides are TGTGCCAGCAGTGACACAGGGGATACGCAGTATTTT. Translation: CASSDTGDTQYF.

The chain combines TRBV7-2 with TRBJ2-7; 10 positions agree with TRBD2. This CDR3 is 15 amino acids long. Germline CDR1 is SGHTA and CDR2 is FQGNSA. After removal of 5 bases from V and 2 bases from J, the junction contained 6 bases not matched to a gene. This CDR3 is CASSPGTSETYEQYF. As DNA, the CDR3 is TGTGCCAGCAGCCCTGGGACTAGCGAGACCTACGAGCAGTACTTC.

The rearrangement uses TRBV19 and TRBJ2-1; TRBD1 matches 7 bases. Germline V gene data show CDR1 as LNHDA and CDR2 as SQIVND (reference sequence). The CDR3 has 16 amino acids. The V segment lost 6 bases and the J segment 4 bases; nucleotides outside the gene matches: 12. The CDR3 reads CASSDVTGTAYNEQFF. CDR3 bases: TGTGCCAGTAGCGACGTCACCGGGACAGCATACAATGAGCAGTTCTTC.

In this sample, this clone turned up a few times. J is TRBJ2-3 and V is TRBV4-1; TRBD1 might be the D (6 bases). Trimming cost V 2 bases and J 0 bases, with 12 bases left between them. CDR1 and CDR2 from the germline V gene are MGHRA and YSYEKL. The CDR3 loop spans 16 amino acids. As DNA, the CDR3 is TGCGCCAGCAGCCAAACGACAGGCCCTAGCACAGATACGCAGTATTTT. Residues: CASSQTTGPSTDTQYF.

The chain is built from TRBV10-3 and TRBJ1-1; the match to TRBD1 covers 9 bases. The V segment lost 10 bases and the J segment 1 base; nucleotides outside the gene matches: 4. The CDR3 contains 13 residues. Germline assignment: CDR1 ENHRY and CDR2 SYGVKD. DNA of the CDR3: TGTGCCACCTCGGGACAGGGGAACACTGAAGCTTTCTTT. This translates into CATSGQGNTEAFF.

The rearrangement links TRBV4-3 to TRBJ2-7; 7 bases line up with TRBD2. CDR1 LGHNA and CDR2 YSLEER come from the germline V gene. With V trimmed by 0 bases and J by 3 bases, 8 bases remained unmatched. The CDR3 sequence is 16 residues long. The DNA for the CDR3 is TGCGCCAGCAGCCAAGATCCTAGCGGCCCCCACTACGAGCAGTACTTC. This encodes CASSQDPSGPHYEQYF.

Only a few counts were recorded for this clone. V and J are TRBV10-3 and TRBJ2-7; 9 bases agree with TRBD1. J lost 6 bases, V lost 10 bases, and 4 bases had no gene match. The CDR3 runs 11 residues. The germline V gene encodes CDR1 ENHRY and CDR2 SYGVKD. CDR3 DNA sequence: TGTGCCACCGGACAGGGGTTCGAGCAGTACTTC. Residues: CATGQGFEQYF.

The chain uses TRBV19 and TRBJ2-6; D may be TRBD2 (5 bases). V lost 3 bases, J lost 0 bases, and 12 bases lay in between. There are 17 residues in the CDR3. In germline, CDR1 is LNHDA, CDR2 SQIVND (reference sequence). The CDR3 nucleotides are TGTGCCAGTAGTATCGGGGTAGGGAGCTCTGGGGCCAACGTCCTGACTTTC. It translates to CASSIGVGSSGANVLTF.

The chain couples TRBV5-6 to TRBJ2-1, with 9 bases that match TRBD2. The CDR3 is 17 residues long. V trimming: 1 base; J trimming: 8 bases; junction bases outside the gene matches: 13. The V gene's germline CDR1 is SGHDT and CDR2 YYEEEE. The CDR3 protein is CASSLRFRGRDTDEQFF. Here the CDR3 DNA reads TGTGCCAGCAGCTTGAGGTTCCGCGGGAGGGATACGGATGAGCAGTTCTTC.

The chain uses TRBV6-5 and TRBJ2-3; 7 bases are shared with TRBD2. V shed 5 bases and J 8 bases; nucleotides not matched to a gene: 10. Germline V gene sequence: CDR1 MNHEY, CDR2 SVGAGI. CDR3 length: 14 amino acids. CDR3 nucleotide sequence: TGTGCCAGCAGTGTTGGACTAGAGGGTGGTACGCAGTATTTT. This codes for CASSVGLEGGTQYF.

The rearrangement uses TRBV6-1 and TRBJ1-1; D might be TRBD1 (5 bases). The V end was cut by 1 base, the J end by 3 bases, with 18 bases between. Germline V lookup: CDR1 MNHNS, CDR2 SASEGT. There are 17 residues in the CDR3. DNA for the CDR3: TGTGCCAGCAGTGAAGGAGCTGGACACTCTGTCGACACTGAAGCTTTCTTT. It translates to CASSEGAGHSVDTEAFF.

The chain joins TRBV6-5 to TRBJ1-4; TRBD1 is a possible D gene (6 bases). Between the trimmed V and J ends, which lost 2 bases and 3 bases, there was a span of 10 bases. Looked up from germline, CDR1 is MNHEY and CDR2 is SVGAGI. This CDR3 has 15 amino acids. The CDR3 sequence: CASSYRGQPNEKLFF. The CDR3 DNA reads as TGTGCCAGCAGTTACCGCGGACAGCCTAATGAAAAACTGTTTTTT.

This clone was observed a handful of times. CDR3 nucleotides: TGCAGCGTTGAACAAGCAACAGATACGCAGTATTTT. Its protein product is CSVEQATDTQYF. This chain joins TRBV29-1 and TRBJ2-3; D call uncertain. This CDR3 is 12 amino acids long. Germline CDR1 SQVTM, CDR2 ANQGSEA. V lost 2 bases to trimming and J lost 3 bases, with 6 bases between them.

The CDR3 nucleotides read TGCGCCAGCAGCCAATTCCGGACAGACGAGCAGTACTTC. It codes for CASSQFRTDEQYF. The J gene is TRBJ2-7, the V gene TRBV4-1, with D perhaps TRBD1 (6 bases). Germline V gene sequence: CDR1 MGHRA, CDR2 YSYEKL. The germline V and J ends were trimmed by 2 bases and 5 bases, with 10 bases remaining between them. The CDR3 is 13 residues long.

This chain links TRBV6-6 with TRBJ2-7, with 9 bases that match TRBD1. Germline V gene data show CDR1 as MNHNY and CDR2 as SVGAGI (reference sequence). V gave up 6 bases and J gave up 1 base; unmatched junction bases: 4. The length of the CDR3 is 14 residues. CDR3 in DNA: TGTGCCAGCAGCTCCGGGACAGGGTCCTACGAGCAGTACTTC. Encoded protein: CASSSGTGSYEQYF.

The genes are TRBV19 and TRBJ2-7; 10 positions match TRBD2. Per germline, CDR1 LNHDA and CDR2 SQIVND (reference sequence). The V and J ends lost 3 bases and 4 bases, in that order; junction bases with no gene match: 6. There are 15 residues in the CDR3. The CDR3 DNA reads as TGTGCCAGTAGTATCACAGCGGGGGGGCTTTACGAGCAGTACTTC. This encodes CASSITAGGLYEQYF.

The V and J genes are TRBV7-2 and TRBJ2-1; D might be TRBD2 (6 bases). The germline gives CDR1 SGHTA, CDR2 FQGNSA. This CDR3 has 14 residues. The germline V and J ends were trimmed by 3 bases and 4 bases, with 10 bases remaining between them. For the CDR3, the DNA is TGTGCCAGCAGCTTGGGGGGACCTTACAATGAGCAGTTCTTC. Protein: CASSLGGPYNEQFF.

The genes are TRBV6-1 and TRBJ2-3; no definite D call. From germline, CDR1 is MNHNS and CDR2 SASEGT. Trimming stripped 6 bases from V and 0 bases from J, with 10 bases between. The CDR3 contains 14 residues. The DNA for the CDR3 is TGTGCCAGCAGCCACGGTCCTAGCACAGATACGCAGTATTTT. Its translation: CASSHGPSTDTQYF.

In its sample, this clone was seen a few times. The chain has TRBV9 and TRBJ2-1; 13 positions agree with TRBD2. Trimming took 2 bases from V and 7 from J; bases not matched to a gene: 6. CDR1 is SGDLS and CDR2 is YYNGEE in the germline V gene. The CDR3 spans 16 residues. The CDR3 DNA sequence: TGTGCCAGCAGCGTCCCGGGACTAGCGGGGCGAAATGAGCAGTTCTTC. This gives the protein CASSVPGLAGRNEQFF.

This chain links TRBV19 with TRBJ1-2; 7 bases line up with TRBD1. The germline CDR1 and CDR2 sequences are LNHDA and SQIVND (reference sequence). Trimming cost V 7 bases and J 4 bases; bases outside gene matches: 15. This CDR3 has 16 amino acids. CDR3 nucleotides: TGTGCCAGTATCTCGCGACAGGGCCGGTCTACCTATGGCTACACCTTC. As protein: CASISRQGRSTYGYTF.